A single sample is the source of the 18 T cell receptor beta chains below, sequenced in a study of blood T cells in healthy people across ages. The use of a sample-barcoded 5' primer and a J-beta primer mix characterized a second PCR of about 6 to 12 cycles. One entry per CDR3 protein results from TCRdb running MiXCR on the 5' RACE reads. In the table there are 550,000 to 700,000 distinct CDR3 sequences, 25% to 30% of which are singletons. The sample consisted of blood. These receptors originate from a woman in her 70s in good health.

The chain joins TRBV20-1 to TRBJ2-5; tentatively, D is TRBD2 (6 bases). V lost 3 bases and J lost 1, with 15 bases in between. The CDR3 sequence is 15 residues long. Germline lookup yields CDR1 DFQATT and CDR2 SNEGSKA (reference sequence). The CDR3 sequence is CSASPSGSFQETQYF. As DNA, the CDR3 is TGCAGTGCTAGCCCCTCCGGGAGCTTCCAAGAGACCCAGTACTTC.

The CDR3 sequence is CASSSTGINYGYTF. The CDR3 DNA reads as TGTGCCAGCAGTTCGACAGGGATTAACTATGGCTACACCTTC. The chain recombines TRBV28 with TRBJ1-2, with 7 bases matching TRBD1. Germline assignment: CDR1 MDHEN and CDR2 SYDVKM. V dropped 4 bases and J dropped 1; count of bases not matched to a gene: 3. This CDR3 is 14 amino acids long.

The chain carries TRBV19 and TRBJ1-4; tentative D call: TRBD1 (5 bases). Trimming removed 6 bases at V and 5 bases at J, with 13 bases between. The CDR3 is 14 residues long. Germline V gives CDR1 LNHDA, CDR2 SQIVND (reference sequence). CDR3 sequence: CASSDGALNEKLFF. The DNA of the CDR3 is TGTGCCAGTAGCGACGGGGCATTGAATGAAAAACTGTTTTTT. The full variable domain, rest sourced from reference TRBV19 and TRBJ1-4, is DGGITQSPKYLFRKEGQNVTLSCEQNLNHDAMYWYRQDPGQGLRLIYYSQIVNDFQKGDIAEGYSVSREKKESFPLTVTSAQKNPTAFYLCASSDGALNEKLFFGSGTQLSVL.

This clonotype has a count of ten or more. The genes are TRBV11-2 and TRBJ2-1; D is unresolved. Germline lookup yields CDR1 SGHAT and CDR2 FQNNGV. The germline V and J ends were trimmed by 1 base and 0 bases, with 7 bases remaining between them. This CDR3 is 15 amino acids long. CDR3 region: CASSLASSSYNEQFF. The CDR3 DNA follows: TGTGCCAGCAGCTTAGCGTCTAGCTCCTACAATGAGCAGTTCTTC. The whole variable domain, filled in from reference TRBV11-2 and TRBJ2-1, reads EAGVAQSPRYKIIEKRQSVAFWCNPISGHATLYWYQQILGQGPKLLIQFQNNGVVDDSQLPKDRFSAERLKGVDSTLKIQPAKLEDSAVYLCASSLASSSYNEQFFGPGTRLTVL.

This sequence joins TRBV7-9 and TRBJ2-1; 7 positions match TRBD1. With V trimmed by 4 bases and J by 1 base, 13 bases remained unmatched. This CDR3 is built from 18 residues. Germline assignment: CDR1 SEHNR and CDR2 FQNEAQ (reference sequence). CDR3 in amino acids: CASSYGTGALKSYNEQFF. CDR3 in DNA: TGTGCCAGCAGCTACGGCACAGGGGCGCTCAAGTCCTACAATGAGCAGTTCTTC.

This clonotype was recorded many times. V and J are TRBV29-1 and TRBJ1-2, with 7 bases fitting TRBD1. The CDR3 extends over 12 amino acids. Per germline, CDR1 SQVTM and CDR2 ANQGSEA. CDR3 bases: TGCAGTGCTAGAGAGGGGGCGAATGGCTACACCTTC. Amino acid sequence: CSAREGANGYTF. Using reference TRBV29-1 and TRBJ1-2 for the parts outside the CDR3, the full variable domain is SAVISQKPSRDICQRGTSLTIQCQVDSQVTMMFWYRQQPGQSLTLIATANQGSEATYESGFVIDKFPISRPNLTFSTLTVSNMSPEDSSIYLCSAREGANGYTFGSGTRLTVV.

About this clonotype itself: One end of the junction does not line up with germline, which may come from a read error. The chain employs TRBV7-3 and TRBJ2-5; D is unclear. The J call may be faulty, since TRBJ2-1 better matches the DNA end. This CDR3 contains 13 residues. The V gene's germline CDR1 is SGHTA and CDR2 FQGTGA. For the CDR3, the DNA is TGTACCAGCAGCCAGGCCCGCAACAATGAGCAGTTCTTC. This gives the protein CTSSQARNNEQFF.

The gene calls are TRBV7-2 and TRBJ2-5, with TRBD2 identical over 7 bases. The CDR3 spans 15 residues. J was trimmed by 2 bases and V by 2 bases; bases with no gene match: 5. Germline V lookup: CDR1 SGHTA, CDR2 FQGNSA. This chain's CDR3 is CASSLYVGRQETQYF. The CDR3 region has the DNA TGTGCCAGCAGCTTATACGTCGGGAGGCAAGAGACCCAGTACTTC.

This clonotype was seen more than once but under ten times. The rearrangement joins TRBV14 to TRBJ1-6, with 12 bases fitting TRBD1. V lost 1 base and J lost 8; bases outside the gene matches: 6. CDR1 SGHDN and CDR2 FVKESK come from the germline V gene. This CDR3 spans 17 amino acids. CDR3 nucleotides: TGTGCCAGCAGCCAAGCCGGGACAGGGGGCTGGTATTCACCCCTCCACTTT. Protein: CASSQAGTGGWYSPLHF.

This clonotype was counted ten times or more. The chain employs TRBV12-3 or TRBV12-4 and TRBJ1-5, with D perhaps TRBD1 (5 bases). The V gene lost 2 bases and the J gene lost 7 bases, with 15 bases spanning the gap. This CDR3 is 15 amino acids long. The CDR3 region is CASSLRSREYQPQHF. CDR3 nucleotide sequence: TGTGCCAGCAGTTTAAGGTCCAGGGAGTACCAGCCCCAGCATTTT.

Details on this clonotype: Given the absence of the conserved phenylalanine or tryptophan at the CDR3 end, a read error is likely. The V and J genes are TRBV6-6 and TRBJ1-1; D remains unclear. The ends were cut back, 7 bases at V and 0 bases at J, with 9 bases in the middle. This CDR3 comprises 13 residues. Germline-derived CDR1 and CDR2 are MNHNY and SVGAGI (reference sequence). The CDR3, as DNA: TGTGCCAGCACCCCGTCGGTGAACACTGAAGCTTTCCTT. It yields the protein CASTPSVNTEAFL.

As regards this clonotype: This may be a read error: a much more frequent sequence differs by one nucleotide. The CDR3 DNA is TGTGCCAGCAGCCTAGATCGCTACACTGAGCAGTTCTTC. It yields the protein CASSLDRYTEQFF. This rearrangement joins TRBV12-3 or TRBV12-4 to TRBJ2-1; D not resolved. The CDR3 is 13 residues long.

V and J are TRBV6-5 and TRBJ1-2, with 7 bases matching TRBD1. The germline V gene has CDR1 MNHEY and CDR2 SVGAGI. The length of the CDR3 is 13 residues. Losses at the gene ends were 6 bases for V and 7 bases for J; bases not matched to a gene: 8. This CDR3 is CASRRQGVSGYTF. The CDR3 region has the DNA TGTGCCAGCAGGCGACAGGGAGTCAGTGGCTACACCTTC.

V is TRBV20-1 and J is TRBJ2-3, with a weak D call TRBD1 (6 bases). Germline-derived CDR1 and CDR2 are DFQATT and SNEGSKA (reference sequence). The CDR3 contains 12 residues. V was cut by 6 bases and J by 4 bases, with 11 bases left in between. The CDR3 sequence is CSAPSGADTQYF. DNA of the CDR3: TGCAGTGCCCCTTCAGGGGCAGATACGCAGTATTTT.

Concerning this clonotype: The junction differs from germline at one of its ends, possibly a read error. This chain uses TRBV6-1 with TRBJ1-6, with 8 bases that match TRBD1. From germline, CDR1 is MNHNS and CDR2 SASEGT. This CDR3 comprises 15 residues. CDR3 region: CASSAGQGANPPLHF. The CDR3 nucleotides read TGTGCCAGCAGCGCTGGACAGGGCGCTAATCCACCCCTCCACTTT.

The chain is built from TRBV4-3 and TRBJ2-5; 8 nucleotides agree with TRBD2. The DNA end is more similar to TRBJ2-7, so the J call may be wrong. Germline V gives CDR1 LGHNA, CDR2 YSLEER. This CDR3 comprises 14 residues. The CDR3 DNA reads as TGCGCCAGCAGCCAGGGACTAGTATGGGACGAGCAGTACTTC. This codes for CASSQGLVWDEQYF.

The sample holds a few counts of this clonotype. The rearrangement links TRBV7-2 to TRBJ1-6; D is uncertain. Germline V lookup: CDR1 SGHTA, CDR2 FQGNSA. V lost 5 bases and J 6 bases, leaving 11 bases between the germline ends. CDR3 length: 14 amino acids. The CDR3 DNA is TGTGCCAGCAGCACCCTACATCGTAATTCACCCCTCCACTTT. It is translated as CASSTLHRNSPLHF.

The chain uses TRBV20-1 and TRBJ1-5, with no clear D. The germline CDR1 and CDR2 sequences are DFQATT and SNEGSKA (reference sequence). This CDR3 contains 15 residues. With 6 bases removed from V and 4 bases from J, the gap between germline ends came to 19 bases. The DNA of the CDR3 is TGCAGTGCGGGGAAACGCCACGGCACAAATCAGCCCCAGCATTTT. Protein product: CSAGKRHGTNQPQHF.